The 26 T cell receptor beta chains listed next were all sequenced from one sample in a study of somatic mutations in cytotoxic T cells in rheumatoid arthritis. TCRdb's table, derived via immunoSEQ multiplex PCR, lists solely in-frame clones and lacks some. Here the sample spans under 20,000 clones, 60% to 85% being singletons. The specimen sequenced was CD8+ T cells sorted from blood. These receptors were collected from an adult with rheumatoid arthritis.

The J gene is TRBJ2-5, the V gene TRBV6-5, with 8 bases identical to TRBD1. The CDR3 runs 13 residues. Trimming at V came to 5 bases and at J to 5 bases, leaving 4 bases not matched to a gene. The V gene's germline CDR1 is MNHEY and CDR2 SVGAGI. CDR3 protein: CASSTNRGETQYF. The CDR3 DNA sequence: TGTGCCAGCAGTACAAACAGGGGGGAGACCCAGTACTTC.

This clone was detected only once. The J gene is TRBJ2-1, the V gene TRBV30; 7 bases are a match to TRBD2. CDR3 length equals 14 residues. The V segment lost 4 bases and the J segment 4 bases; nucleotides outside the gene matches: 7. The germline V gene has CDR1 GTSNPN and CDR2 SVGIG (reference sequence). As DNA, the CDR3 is TGTGCCTGGAATCGCGGGGGTCTTTACAATGAGCAGTTCTTC. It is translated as CAWNRGGLYNEQFF.

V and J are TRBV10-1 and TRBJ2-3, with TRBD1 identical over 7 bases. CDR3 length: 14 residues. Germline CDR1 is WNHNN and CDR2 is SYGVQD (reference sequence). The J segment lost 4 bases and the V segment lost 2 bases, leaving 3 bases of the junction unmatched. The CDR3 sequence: CASSEGTGADTQYF. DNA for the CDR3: TGCGCCAGCAGTGAGGGAACAGGGGCAGATACGCAGTATTTT.

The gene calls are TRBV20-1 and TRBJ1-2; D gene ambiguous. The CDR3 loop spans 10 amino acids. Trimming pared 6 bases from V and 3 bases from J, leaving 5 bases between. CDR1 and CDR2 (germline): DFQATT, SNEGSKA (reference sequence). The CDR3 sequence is CSARDYGYTF. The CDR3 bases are TGCAGTGCCCGGGACTATGGCTACACCTTC.

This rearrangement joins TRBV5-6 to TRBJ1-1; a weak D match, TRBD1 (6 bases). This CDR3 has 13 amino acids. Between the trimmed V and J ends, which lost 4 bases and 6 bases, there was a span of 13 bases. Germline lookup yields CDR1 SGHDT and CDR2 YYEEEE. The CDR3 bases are TGTGCCAGCAGCATCGGAGGGGGGGCTGAAGCTTTCTTT. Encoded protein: CASSIGGGAEAFF.

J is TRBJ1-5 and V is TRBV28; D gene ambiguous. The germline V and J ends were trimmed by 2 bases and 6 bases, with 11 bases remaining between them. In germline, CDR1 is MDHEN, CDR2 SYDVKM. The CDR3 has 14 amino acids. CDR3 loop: CASSLMGMSQPQHF. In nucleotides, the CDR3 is TGTGCCAGCAGTTTAATGGGGATGAGTCAGCCCCAGCATTTT. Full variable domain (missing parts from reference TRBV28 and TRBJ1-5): DVKVTQSSRYLVKRTGEKVFLECVQDMDHENMFWYRQDPGLGLRLIYFSYDVKMKEKGDIPEGYSVSREKKERFSLILESASTNQTSMYLCASSLMGMSQPQHFGDGTRLSIL.

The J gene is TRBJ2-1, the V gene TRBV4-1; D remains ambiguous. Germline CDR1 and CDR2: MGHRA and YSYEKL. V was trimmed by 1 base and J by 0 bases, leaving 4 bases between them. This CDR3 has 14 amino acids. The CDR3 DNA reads TGCGCCAGCAGCCAAGGATACTCCTACAATGAGCAGTTCTTC. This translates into CASSQGYSYNEQFF.

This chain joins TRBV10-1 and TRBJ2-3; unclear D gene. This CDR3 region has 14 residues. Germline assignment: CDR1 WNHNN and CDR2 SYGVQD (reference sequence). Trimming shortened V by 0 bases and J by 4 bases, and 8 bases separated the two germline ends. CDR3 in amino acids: CASSESMDPDTQYF. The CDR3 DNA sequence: TGCGCCAGCAGTGAGTCAATGGACCCAGATACGCAGTATTTT.

The CDR3: CASRGGAITGGQFF. In nucleotides, the CDR3 is TGTGCCAGCAGGGGTGGAGCGATCACAGGGGGGCAGTTCTTC. The chain links TRBV6-5 to TRBJ2-1, with 8 bases fitting TRBD1. Germline CDR1 reads MNHEY; CDR2 reads SVGAGI. The CDR3 has 14 residues. The V gene end was trimmed by 6 bases and the J gene end by 12 bases; junction bases not matched to a gene: 13.

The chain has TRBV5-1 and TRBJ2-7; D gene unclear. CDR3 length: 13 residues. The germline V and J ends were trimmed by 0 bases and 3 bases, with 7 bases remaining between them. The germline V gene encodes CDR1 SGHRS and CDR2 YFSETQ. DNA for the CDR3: TGCGCCAGCAGCTTGGGGACCTACTACGAGCAGTACTTC. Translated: CASSLGTYYEQYF.

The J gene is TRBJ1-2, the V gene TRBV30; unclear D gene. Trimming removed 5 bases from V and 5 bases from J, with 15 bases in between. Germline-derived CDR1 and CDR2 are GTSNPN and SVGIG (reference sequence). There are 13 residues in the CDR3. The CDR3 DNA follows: TGTGCCTGGCAGGCAGGCCATGAGTATGGCTACACCTTC. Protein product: CAWQAGHEYGYTF.

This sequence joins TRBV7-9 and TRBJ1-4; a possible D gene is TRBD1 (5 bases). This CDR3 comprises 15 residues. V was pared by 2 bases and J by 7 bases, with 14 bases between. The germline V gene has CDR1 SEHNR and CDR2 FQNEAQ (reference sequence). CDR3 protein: CASSLFARDGEKLFF. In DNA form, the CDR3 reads TGTGCCAGCAGCTTATTTGCCAGGGACGGTGAAAAACTGTTTTTT.

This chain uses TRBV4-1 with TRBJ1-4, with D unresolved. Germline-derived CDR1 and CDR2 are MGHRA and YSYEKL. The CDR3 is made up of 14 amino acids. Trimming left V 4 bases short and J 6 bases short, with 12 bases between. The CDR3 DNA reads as TGCGCCAGCAGCCGATCGGGAGGCGATGAAAAACTGTTTTTT. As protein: CASSRSGGDEKLFF.

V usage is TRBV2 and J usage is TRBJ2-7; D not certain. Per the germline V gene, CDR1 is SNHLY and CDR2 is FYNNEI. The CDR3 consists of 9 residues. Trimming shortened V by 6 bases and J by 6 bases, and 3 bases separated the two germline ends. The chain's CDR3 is CASRAEQYF. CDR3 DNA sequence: TGTGCCAGCAGGGCCGAGCAGTACTTC.

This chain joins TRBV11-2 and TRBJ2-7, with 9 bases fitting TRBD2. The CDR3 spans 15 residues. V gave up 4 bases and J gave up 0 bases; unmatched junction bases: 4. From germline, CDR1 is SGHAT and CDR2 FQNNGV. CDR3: CASSWTSESSYEQYF. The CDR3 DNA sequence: TGTGCCAGCAGCTGGACTAGCGAGAGCTCCTACGAGCAGTACTTC.

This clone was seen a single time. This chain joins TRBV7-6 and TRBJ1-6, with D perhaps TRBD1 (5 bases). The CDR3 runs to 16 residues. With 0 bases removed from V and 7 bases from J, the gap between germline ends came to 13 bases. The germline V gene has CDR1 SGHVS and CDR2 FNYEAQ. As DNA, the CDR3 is TGTGCCAGCAGCTTAGCGCGGGGCGGAACCAATTCACCCCTCCACTTT. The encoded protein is CASSLARGGTNSPLHF.

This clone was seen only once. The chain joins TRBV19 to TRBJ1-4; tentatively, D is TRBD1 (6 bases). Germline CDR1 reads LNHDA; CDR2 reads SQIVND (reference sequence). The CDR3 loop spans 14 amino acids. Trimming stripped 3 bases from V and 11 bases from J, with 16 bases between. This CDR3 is CASSIGRGGWKLFF. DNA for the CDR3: TGTGCCAGTAGTATTGGAAGGGGGGGATGGAAACTGTTTTTT.

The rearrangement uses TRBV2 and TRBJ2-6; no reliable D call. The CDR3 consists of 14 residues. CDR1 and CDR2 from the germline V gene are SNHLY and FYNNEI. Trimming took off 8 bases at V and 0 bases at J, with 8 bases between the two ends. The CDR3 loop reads CASYGLSGANVLTF. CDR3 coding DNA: TGTGCCAGCTATGGGCTCTCTGGGGCCAACGTCCTGACTTTC.

Here the CDR3 DNA reads TGTGCCAGCAGCTTGACGGGCGGCTCCTACAATGAGCAGTTCTTC. Encoded protein: CASSLTGGSYNEQFF. The chain couples TRBV11-2 to TRBJ2-1, with no clear D. Looked up from germline, CDR1 is SGHAT and CDR2 is FQNNGV. Deletions cut 3 bases from V and 0 bases from J, with 9 bases between. The CDR3 length is 15 residues.

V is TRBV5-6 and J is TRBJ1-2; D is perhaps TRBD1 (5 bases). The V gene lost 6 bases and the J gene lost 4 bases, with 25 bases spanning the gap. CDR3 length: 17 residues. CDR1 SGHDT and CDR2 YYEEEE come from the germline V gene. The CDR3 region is CASTNWGRGGGIYGYTF. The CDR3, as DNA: TGTGCCAGCACCAATTGGGGGAGGGGCGGAGGAATCTATGGCTACACCTTC.

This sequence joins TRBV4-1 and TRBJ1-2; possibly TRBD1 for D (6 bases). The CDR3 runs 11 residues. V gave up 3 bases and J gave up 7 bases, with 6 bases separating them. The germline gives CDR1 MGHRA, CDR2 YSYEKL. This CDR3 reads CASSQDSGYTF. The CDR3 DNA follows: TGCGCCAGCAGCCAGGACAGTGGCTACACCTTC.

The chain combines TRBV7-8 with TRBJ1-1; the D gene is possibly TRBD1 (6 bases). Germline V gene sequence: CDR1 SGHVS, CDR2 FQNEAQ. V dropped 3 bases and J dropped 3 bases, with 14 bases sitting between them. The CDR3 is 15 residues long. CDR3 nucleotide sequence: TGTGCCAGCAGCTTCTTCGGGGGGGCAGACACTGAAGCTTTCTTT. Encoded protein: CASSFFGGADTEAFF.

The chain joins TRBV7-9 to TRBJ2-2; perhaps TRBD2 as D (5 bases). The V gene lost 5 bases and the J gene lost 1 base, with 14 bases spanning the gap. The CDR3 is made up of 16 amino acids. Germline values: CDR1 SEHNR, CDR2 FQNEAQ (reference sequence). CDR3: CASSQPTEGNTGELFF. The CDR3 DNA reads TGTGCCAGCAGCCAACCTACAGAGGGGAACACCGGGGAGCTGTTTTTT.

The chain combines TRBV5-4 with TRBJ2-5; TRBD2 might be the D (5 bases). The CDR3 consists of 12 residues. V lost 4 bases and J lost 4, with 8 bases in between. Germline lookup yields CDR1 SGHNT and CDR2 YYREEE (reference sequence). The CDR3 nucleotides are TGTGCCAGCAGCCCCGCGGGAGAGACCCAGTACTTC. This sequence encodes CASSPAGETQYF.

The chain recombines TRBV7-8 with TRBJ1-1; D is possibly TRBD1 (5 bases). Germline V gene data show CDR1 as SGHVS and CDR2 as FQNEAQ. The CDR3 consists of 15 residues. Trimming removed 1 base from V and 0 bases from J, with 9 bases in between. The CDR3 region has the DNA TGTGCCAGCAGCTTAGTGGGGGGGATGAACACTGAAGCTTTCTTT. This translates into CASSLVGGMNTEAFF.

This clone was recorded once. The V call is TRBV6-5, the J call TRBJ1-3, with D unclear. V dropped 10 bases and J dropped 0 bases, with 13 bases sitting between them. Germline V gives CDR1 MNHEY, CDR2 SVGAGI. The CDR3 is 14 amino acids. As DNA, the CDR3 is TGTGCCACCAAGACGGGCTACTCTGGAAACACCATATATTTT. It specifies CATKTGYSGNTIYF.